This T cell receptor (beta chain) is drawn from a study of cytomegalovirus exposure and HLA in healthy donors (dated by TCRdb to 2017 to 2019). Context from the whole study: An earlier analysis of approximately 590 of the donors reported more than 250 Gb of sequence data and approximately 110 million unique TCR beta sequences from 150 million to 200 million T cells. An early release that covered fewer than 750 HLA-typed donors contained about 300 gigabases of sequencing data and tens of millions of unique TCR sequences. Of the roughly 390 genotyped donors, 81% were placed in the genetic ancestry cluster associated with self-reported Caucasian donors. The study aimed to test whether signatures of past pathogen exposure could be identified by cataloging public T cell receptors. The T cell repertoires of 666 subjects were profiled by immunosequencing and related to cytomegalovirus serostatus. Along with the roughly 700-subject first cohort, a separate validation cohort of 120 different subjects was used. The study combined high-throughput TCR immunosequencing, statistical association of individual TCRs with disease status, and machine learning to predict cytomegalovirus infection status. A later analysis re-examined previously published TCR beta repertoires from about 670 donors and added high-resolution HLA genotyping to investigate patterns of TCR occurrence. In the later analysis, no new phenotypic data were used to find candidate immune exposures; instead, reliance was placed on TCR beta sequences and their occurrence across donors. An earlier analysis of approximately 640 of the donors applied high-throughput TCR beta sequencing to assess whether each TCR beta V gene segment acted as functional or pseudogenic. Donor age, sex, ethnicity and CMV serostatus were collected together with the repertoire data. Genome-wide SNP genotypes for about three fifths of the roughly 670 donors were used in a later genetic analysis, which treated that subset as a discovery cohort. All discovery cohort repertoires had been generated on a single sequencing platform. HLA typing covered class I and class II loci at four-digit resolution. Typing coverage differed by locus: A, B, C, DRB1 and DQB1 were typed in roughly 629-640 donors, DQA1 in 500 to 550, DPA1 in nearly 610, and DPB1 in just under 480. A few DR-DQ haplotypes were treated as single units for association and clustering because of strong linkage in the cohort. On average, over 200,000 unique TCR beta nucleotide sequences were sequenced per donor among some 430 genotyped donors of the cohort, with 15% to 20% of those sequences being non-productive.

The CDR3, cysteine through phenylalanine, is 14 amino acids long. Only the CDR3 region is kept as DNA, spanning 42 bases read in frame from base 1. The CDR1 and CDR2 encoded by the germline V gene are SGHAT and FQNNGV. Relative to germline, V is 5 bases shorter and J is 1 base shorter, with 11 bases between their ends. Study-level results and caveats: A further reported finding was that TCR beta sequences accurately predicted the HLA-A and HLA-B alleles for most subjects in the first cohort. Because counts were too low, under 20 rarely observed V segments, including chromosome 9 orphons, were left out of the earlier analysis of 587 of the donors. Sequencing depth was assumed to be roughly uniform across donors in the presence/absence analyses, though that assumption may not hold. A total of about 150 TCR beta chains were listed by the study as associated with cytomegalovirus. At a false discovery rate of 0.05, a later analysis linked under 20,000 TCR beta sequences to specific HLA alleles. Compared with the 666-donor mean, donors in an Asian-associated ancestry cluster had fewer N-insertions in productive TCRs, according to a later genetic analysis. Several of the top co-occurrence clusters appeared to be linked to parvovirus B19, influenza, CMV and Epstein-Barr virus, according to a later analysis. Correlated functional status among segregating V segments might reflect linkage disequilibrium, but an unknown experimental factor could not be ruled out. The authors suggested that the approach could potentially be generalized to other disease states and immunological phenotypes. Most CMV-associated TCR beta chains appeared to be HLA-restricted in a later analysis, and the HLA associations seemed to be driven largely by CMV exposure. HLA typing was unavailable for some donors at each locus, so association tests used only the typed subset. In a later analysis, HLA-associated TCR beta chains showed more clonal expansion and lower generation probabilities than non-associated chains that were equally common. In a later analysis, TCR association rates were found to vary across HLA loci, with the most associated TCRs seen for DRB1 alleles and the fewest for HLA-C alleles. This cohort had only TCR beta chains sequenced, and the lack of alpha or paired-chain data limited which features could be detected. A cluster of highly shared sequence variants was judged likely to be a technical artifact of the sequencing pipeline. The 87-base-pair reads could not distinguish some IMGT-functional V segments, including TRBV6-2 and TRBV6-3, so those segments were excluded. Assigning TCR associations to individual alleles was difficult when HLA alleles, especially DR and DQ, strongly co-occurred. In an earlier analysis of 587 of the donors, most TCR beta V segments appeared in productive rearrangements about 90% or about 30% of the time, broadly matching IMGT annotations. A few of the identified cytomegalovirus-associated TCR beta chains were confirmed in vitro to be specific for cytomegalovirus antigens. Most TCR sequences were seen in very few donors, while some public TCRs were found in many individuals. Immune exposure information for the cohort was limited to CMV serostatus. In a later genetic analysis, a missense DCLRE1C variant was associated with V-gene and J-gene trimming of TCR beta chains, and the association was replicated in an independent cohort. Cytomegalovirus status was reported to be diagnosed by the classifier with high specificity and sensitivity in both the original and validation cohorts.

Library preparation used the immunoSEQ multiplex PCR assay. For the multiplex PCR, a mixture combining 60 forward primers for TCR Vbeta segments and 13 reverse primers for TCR Jbeta segments was used. The CDR3 region of rearranged TCR beta genes was amplified from genomic DNA by a multiplex PCR assay. Amplified TCR beta libraries were sequenced as 87-base-pair reads on the Illumina HiSeq System. For the original study's pipeline: A later analysis counted approximately 74 million unique TCR beta chains across the 550 to 800 repertoires, and 9.5 million to 11 million of these chains were shared by at least two donors. A nearest-neighbor algorithm error-corrected the raw reads and collapsed the reads into unique sequences, merging closely related sequences to remove PCR and sequencing errors. To assign V, D and J gene segments, CDR3 sequences were aligned to IMGT reference sequences. For a sequence to be retained, a match of at least six nucleotides was required to both a V gene segment and a J gene segment. A rearrangement counted as productive if the CDR3 had no stop codons and remained in frame with V and J, and every other rearrangement counted as non-productive. Following IMGT convention, CDR3 was defined as the stretch from the second conserved V-encoded cysteine to the conserved J-encoded phenylalanine. The earlier analysis of 500 to 650 of the donors excluded any sequence lacking an unambiguous match to a single V gene segment. An earlier analysis of 587 of the donors called V segments functional above 56.7% productive rearrangements and segregating when the between-donor standard deviation exceeded 5%. To diagnose cytomegalovirus status from the catalog of TCR beta chain sequences, a statistical classification framework was built. V and J gene assignment, in a later analysis, came from comparing TCR nucleotide sequences with IMGT/GENE-DB human TR gene sequences. A later analysis assigned CDR3 sequences and most-parsimonious VDJ recombination scenarios with the TCRdist pipeline. In a later analysis, every TCR beta chain was defined by the combination of its CDR3 amino acid sequence and its V-gene family, and reads without a unique V-gene family were dropped. A later analysis removed several hundred highly shared, low-generation-probability nucleotide sequences to deal with suspected cross-contamination and a sequencing artifact. A later analysis calculated a clonal expansion index for each public chain from normalized within-repertoire ranks of inferred template counts. In a later analysis, generation probabilities were computed using a VDJ recombination model fitted to out-of-frame rearrangements, and the results were checked against IGoR. A later analysis scored TCR-TCR, TCR-HLA and TCR-CMV co-occurrence with hypergeometric tests, applying a repertoire-size bias correction to TCR pairs. A later analysis estimated false discovery rates by permuting HLA or CMV assignments 20 times. A later analysis grouped co-occurring TCRs with DBSCAN, adding TCRdist sequence similarity when clustering within HLA-allele-positive subsets. Repertoires with fewer than 30,000 or more than 120,000 public chains were left out of co-occurrence clustering, as were a few repertoires with anomalous nucleotide sharing. TCRdb re-hosts the immuneACCESS table, in-frame sequences only. Its copies lack some clones; in the studies checked, an unresolved V gene accounts for under half of them, and the cause for the rest is not known. V, J and clone size are taken as reported in that table, and D and trimming were inferred from the DNA itself. The sample table holds tens of thousands of clones, of which 80% were seen once. Around 4.2% of the sample comes from the top ten.

The cohort was made up of 650 to 700 healthy bone marrow donors. At the time of sampling, all cohort members were nominally healthy, though unrecorded immune exposures were likely present. The donor tested CMV seronegative and was one of the 352 seronegative cohort members. A peripheral blood sample was collected from each donor, and TCR beta sequencing was performed on peripheral blood mononuclear cells. Genomic DNA was extracted from the blood cell samples with the Qiagen DNeasy Blood Extraction Kit. This clone showed up just once. Which antigen it targets is not known. Nothing much larger sits one base from this clone, and base qualities are not available.

The receptor was isolated from a woman between 40 and 50 years old in good health and CMV-seronegative. In this chain, TRBV11-2 is recombined with TRBJ1-1; the D gene is perhaps TRBD1, on 5 matching bases. Input material: PBMCs. The CDR3 sequence is CASSLVQGNTEAFF. Here is the DNA: TGTGCCAGCAGCCTCGTCCAGGGGAACACTGAAGCTTTCTTT.